This TCR beta chain was captured by sequencing in a study of blood T cell repertoires in COVID-19. Study background: COVID-19 samples collected from the United States, Italy and Spain covered acute and convalescent phases. The cDNA or gDNA used as material had been derived from T cells, B-cell-depleted T cells, or PBMCs.

Original handling: The assay estimated nucleated cells by amplifying reference gene primers. Produced via immunoSEQ multiplex PCR; TCRdb's table is partial and in-frame only. The DNA gave D and trimming, while V, J and clone size come from that table. Here the sample spans a few hundred thousand clones, around nine tenths being singletons. Patients of the Seattle cohort, enrolled during active infection, were followed longitudinally. This clone was counted once. The same CDR3 can be traced to other DNA sequences in this sample. Per the germline V gene, CDR1 is LNHNV and CDR2 is YYDKDF (reference sequence). The V and J ends lost 1 base and 5 bases respectively, with 8 bases between them. CDR3 size: 13 residues.

The specimen was peripheral blood. The chain carries TRBV15 and TRBJ1-2; D ambiguous. This receptor was obtained from a woman in her fifties or sixties with COVID-19, enrolled during active disease. The CDR3 sequence: CATSRGGGYGYTF. CDR3 DNA: TGTGCCACCAGCAGAGGCGGAGGGTATGGCTACACCTTC.